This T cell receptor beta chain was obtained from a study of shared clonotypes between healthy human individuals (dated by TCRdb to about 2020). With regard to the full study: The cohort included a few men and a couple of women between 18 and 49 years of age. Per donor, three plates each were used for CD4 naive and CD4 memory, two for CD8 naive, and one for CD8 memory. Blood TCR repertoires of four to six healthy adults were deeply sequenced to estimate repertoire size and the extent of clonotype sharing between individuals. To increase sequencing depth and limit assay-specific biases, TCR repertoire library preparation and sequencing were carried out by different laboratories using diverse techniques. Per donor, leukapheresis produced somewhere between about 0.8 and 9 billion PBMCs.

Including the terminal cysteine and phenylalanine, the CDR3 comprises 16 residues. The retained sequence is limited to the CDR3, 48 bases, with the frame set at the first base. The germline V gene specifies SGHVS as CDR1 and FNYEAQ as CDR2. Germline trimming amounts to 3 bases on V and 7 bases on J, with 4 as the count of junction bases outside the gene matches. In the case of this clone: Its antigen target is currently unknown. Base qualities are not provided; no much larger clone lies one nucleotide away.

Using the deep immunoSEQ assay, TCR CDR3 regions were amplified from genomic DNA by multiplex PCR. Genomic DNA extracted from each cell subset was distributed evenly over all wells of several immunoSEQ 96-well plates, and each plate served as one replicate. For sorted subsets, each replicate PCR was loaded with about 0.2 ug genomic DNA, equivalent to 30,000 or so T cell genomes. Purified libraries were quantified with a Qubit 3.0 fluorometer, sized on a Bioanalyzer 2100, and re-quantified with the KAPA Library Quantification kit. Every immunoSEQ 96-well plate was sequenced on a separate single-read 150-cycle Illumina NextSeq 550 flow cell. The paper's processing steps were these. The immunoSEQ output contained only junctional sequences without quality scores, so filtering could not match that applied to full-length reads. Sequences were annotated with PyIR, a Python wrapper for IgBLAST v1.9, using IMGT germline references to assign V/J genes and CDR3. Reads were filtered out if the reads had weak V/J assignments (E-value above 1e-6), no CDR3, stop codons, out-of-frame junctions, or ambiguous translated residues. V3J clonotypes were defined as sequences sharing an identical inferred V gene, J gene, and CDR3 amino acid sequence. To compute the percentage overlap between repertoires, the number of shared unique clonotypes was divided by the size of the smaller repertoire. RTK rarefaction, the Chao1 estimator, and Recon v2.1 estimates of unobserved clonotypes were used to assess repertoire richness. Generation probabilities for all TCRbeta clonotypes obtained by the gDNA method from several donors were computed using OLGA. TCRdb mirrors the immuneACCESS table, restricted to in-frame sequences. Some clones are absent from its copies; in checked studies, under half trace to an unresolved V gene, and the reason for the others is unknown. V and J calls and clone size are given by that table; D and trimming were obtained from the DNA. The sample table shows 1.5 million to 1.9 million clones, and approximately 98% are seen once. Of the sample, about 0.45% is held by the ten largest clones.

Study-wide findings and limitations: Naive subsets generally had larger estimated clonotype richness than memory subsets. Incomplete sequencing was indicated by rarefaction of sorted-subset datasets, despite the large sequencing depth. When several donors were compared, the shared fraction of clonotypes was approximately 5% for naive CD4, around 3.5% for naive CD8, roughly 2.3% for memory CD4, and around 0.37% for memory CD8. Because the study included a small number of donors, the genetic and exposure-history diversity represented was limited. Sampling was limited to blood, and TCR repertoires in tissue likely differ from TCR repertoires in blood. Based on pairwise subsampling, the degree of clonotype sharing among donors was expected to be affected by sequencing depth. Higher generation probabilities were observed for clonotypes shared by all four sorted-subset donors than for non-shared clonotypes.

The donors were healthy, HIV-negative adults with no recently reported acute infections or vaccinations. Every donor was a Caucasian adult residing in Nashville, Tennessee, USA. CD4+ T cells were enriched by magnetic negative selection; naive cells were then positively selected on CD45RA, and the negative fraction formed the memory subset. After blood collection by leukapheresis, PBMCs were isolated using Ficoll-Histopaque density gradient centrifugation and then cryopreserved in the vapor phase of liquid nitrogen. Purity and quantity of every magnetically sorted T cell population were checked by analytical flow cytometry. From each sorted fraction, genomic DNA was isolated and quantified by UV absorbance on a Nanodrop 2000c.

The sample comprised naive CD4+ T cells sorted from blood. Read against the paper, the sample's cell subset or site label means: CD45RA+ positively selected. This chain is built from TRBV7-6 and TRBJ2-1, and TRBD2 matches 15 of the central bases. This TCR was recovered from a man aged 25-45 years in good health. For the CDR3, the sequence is CASSLGTSGRINEQFF. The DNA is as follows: TGTGCCAGCAGCTTGGGGACTAGCGGGAGGATAAATGAGCAGTTCTTC.